The following is a T cell receptor (beta chain) sequence with its context. What it recognizes is unknown. Germline CDR1 and CDR2: SGHRS and YFSETQ. Trimming pared 0 bases from V and 5 bases from J, leaving 14 bases between. The CDR3 runs to 15 residues. Clones were sequenced by immunoSEQ multiplex PCR, and TCRdb holds only the in-frame ones, with some missing. The data show 100,000 to 150,000 clones, approximately 88% seen once. The data are from a study of T cell responses to AZD1222 COVID-19 vaccine. The study's findings and limits: The sample set comprised mostly white British donors with more females, and clonal diversity was possibly underestimated. Baseline seropositivity occurred in only a handful of AZD1222 recipients. Spike was spanned by vaccine-associated CD4 TCRs, with dominance at 160-218 and 743-854.

The rearrangement joins TRBV5-1 to TRBJ2-5, with a tentative D call TRBD2 (7 bases). The source of this sequence is an adult in good health. Sequenced here: peripheral blood, sampled on day 0 of AZD1222 vaccination. The CDR3: CASSLGRGAYETQYF. The CDR3, as DNA: TGCGCCAGCAGCTTGGGACGGGGGGCATATGAGACCCAGTACTTC. The variable domain in full, with the rest retrieved from reference TRBV5-1 and TRBJ2-5, is KAGVTQTPRYLIKTRGQQVTLSCSPISGHRSVSWYQQTPGQGLQFLFEYFSETQRNKGNFPGRFSGRQFSNSRSEMNVSTLELGDSALYLCASSLGRGAYETQYFGPGTRLLVL.